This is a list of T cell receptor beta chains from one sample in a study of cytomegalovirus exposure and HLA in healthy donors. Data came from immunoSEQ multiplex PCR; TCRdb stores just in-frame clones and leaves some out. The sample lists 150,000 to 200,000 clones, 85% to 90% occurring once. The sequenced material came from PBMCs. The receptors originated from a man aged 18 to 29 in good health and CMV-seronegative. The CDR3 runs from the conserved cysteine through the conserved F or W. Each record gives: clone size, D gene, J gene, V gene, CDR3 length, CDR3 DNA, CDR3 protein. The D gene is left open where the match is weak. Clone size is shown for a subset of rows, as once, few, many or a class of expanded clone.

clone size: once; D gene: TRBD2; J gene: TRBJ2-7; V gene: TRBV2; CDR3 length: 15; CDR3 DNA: TGTGCCAGCAGGGGCGCGGGAGCCCCTCACTACGAGCAGTACTTC; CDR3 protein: CASRGAGAPHYEQYF
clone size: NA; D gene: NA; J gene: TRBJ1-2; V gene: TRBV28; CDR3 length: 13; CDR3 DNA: TGTGCCAGCAGCCTCGGACAGAACTATGGCTACACCTTC; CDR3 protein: CASSLGQNYGYTF
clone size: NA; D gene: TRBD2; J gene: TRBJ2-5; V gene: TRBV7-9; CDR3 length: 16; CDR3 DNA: TGTGCCAGCAGTCCAAACCTAGCGGGGGCACAAGAGACCCAGTACTTC; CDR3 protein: CASSPNLAGAQETQYF
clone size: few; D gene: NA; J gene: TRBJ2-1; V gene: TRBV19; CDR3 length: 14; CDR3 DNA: TGTGCCAGCTCCACGGGGAACCAATACAATGAGCAGTTCTTC; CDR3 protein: CASSTGNQYNEQFF
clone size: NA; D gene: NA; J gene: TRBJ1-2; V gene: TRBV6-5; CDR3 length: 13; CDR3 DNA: TGTGCCAGCATGCCCGGCGGTAACTATGGCTACACCTTC; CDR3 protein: CASMPGGNYGYTF
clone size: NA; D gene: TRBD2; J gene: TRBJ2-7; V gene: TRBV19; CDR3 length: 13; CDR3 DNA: TGTGCCAGCGGGACTAGCGTTTCCTACGAGCAGTACTTC; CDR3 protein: CASGTSVSYEQYF
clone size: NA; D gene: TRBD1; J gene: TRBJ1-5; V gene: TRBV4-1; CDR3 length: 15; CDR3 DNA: TGCGCCAGCAGCCGGGGACAGGGGATTTCTCAGCCCCAGCATTTT; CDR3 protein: CASSRGQGISQPQHF
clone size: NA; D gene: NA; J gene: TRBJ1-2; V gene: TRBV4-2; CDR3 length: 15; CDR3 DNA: TGTGCCAGCAGCCAAGATGGGCAGCCTAACTATGGCTACACCTTC; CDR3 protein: CASSQDGQPNYGYTF
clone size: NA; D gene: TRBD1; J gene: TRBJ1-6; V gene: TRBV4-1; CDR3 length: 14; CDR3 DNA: TGCGCCAGCAGCCAAGTCCGGACAGGTTCACCCCTCCACTTT; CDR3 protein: CASSQVRTGSPLHF
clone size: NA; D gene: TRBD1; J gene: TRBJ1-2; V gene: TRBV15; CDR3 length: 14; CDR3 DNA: TGTGCCACCAGCCGGGACAGAGGCAACTATGGCTACACCTTC; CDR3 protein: CATSRDRGNYGYTF
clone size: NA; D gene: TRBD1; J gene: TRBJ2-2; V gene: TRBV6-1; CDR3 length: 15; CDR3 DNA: TGTGCCAGCAGGCCCGGGACAGGGAACACCGGGGAGCTGTTTTTT; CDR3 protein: CASRPGTGNTGELFF
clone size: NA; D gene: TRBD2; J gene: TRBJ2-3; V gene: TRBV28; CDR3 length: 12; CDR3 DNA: TGTGCCAGCCGGGACTATACAGATACGCAGTATTTT; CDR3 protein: CASRDYTDTQYF
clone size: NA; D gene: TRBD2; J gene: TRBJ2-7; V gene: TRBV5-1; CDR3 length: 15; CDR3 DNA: TGCGCCAGCAGCCGGGAACCGGGACTAGAGTACGAGCAGTACTTC; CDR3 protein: CASSREPGLEYEQYF
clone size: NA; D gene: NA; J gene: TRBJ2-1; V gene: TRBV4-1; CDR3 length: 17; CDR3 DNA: TGCGCCAGCAGCCAAGGTGGGGGGTTTAGCTCCTACAATGAGCAGTTCTTC; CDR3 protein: CASSQGGGFSSYNEQFF